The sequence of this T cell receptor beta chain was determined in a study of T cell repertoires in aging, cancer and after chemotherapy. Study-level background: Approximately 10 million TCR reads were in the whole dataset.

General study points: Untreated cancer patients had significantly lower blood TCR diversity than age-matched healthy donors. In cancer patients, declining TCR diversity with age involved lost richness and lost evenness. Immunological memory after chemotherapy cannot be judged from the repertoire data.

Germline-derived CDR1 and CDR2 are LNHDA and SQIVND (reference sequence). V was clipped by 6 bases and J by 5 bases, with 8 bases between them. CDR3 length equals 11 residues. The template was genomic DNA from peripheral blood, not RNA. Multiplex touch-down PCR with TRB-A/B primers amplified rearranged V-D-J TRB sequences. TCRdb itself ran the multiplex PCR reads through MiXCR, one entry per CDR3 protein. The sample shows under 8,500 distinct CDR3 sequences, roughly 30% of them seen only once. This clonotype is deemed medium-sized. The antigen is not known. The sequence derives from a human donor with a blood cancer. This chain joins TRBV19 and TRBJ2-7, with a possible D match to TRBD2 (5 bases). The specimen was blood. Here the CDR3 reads CASSASNEQYF. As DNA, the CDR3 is TGTGCCAGTAGCGCTAGCAACGAGCAGTACTTC. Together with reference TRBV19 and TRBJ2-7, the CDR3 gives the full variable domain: DGGITQSPKYLFRKEGQNVTLSCEQNLNHDAMYWYRQDPGQGLRLIYYSQIVNDFQKGDIAEGYSVSREKKESFPLTVTSAQKNPTAFYLCASSASNEQYFGPGTRLTVT.